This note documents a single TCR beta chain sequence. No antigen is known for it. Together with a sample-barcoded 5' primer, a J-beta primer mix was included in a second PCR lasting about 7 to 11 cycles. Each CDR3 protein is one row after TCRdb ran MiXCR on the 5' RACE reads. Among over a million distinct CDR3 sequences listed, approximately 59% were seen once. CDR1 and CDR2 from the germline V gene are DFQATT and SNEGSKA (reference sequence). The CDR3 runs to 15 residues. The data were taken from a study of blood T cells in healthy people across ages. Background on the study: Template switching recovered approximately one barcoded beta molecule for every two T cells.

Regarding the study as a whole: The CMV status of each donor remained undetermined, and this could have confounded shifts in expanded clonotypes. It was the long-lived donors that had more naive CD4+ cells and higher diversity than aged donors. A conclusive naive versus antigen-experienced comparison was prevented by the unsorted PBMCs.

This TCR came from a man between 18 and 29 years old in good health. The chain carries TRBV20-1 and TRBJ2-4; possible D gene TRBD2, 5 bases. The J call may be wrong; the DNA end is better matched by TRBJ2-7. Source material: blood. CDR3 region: CSARGMRGRGYEQYF. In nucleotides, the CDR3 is TGCAGTGCTAGAGGGATGAGAGGTCGGGGCTACGAGCAGTACTTC.